The clone carrying this T cell receptor (beta chain) was counted at least ten times. This sample is part of a study of early T cells in non-severe SARS-CoV-2 infection. Each cDNA molecule carried a unique molecular identifier. TCRdb reprocessed the 5' RACE reads with MiXCR, giving one entry per CDR3 protein. The repertoire holds some 67,000 distinct CDR3 sequences, approximately 15% seen once, with about an eighth in the top ten. The TCR was taken from an adult who was a healthcare worker with PCR-confirmed SARS-CoV-2 infection or an uninfected control (not recorded which). Specimen: whole blood.

CDR3 in amino acids: CSARTGVNTEAFF. The CDR3 nucleotides read TGCAGTGCCCGGACAGGGGTGAACACTGAAGCTTTCTTT. The V gene is TRBV20-1, the J gene TRBJ1-1; 9 positions agree with TRBD1. Germline V lookup: CDR1 DFQATT, CDR2 SNEGSKA (reference sequence). This CDR3 region has 13 residues. The ends lost 6 bases at V and 0 bases at J; junction bases unmatched: 2.